Below are 8 T cell receptor beta chains sequenced from a single sample in a study of identical twins. TCRdb passed the 5' RACE reads through MiXCR, listing each CDR3 protein once. Of hundreds of thousands of distinct CDR3 sequences listed, under 10% are singletons. These same data were also listed under a study on yellow fever vaccine responses in identical twins.

Material for sequencing was memory (CD45RO+) T cells sorted from blood. Every receptor here comes from a woman under 30 in good health.

This clonotype has at least ten counts. This chain uses TRBV4-2 with TRBJ2-3; TRBD1 aligns across 8 bases. In germline, CDR1 is LGHNA, CDR2 YNFKEQ. After removal of 0 bases from V and 4 bases from J, the junction contained 3 bases not matched to a gene. The CDR3 loop spans 15 amino acids. CDR3 sequence: CASSQDRGLADTQYF. The CDR3 DNA reads as TGTGCCAGCAGCCAAGACAGGGGGCTGGCAGATACGCAGTATTTT.

In this sample, this clonotype turned up many times. The chain carries TRBV7-2 and TRBJ2-7, with D uncertain. Trimming shortened V by 8 bases and J by 0 bases, and 11 bases separated the two germline ends. Germline V gene sequence: CDR1 SGHTA, CDR2 FQGNSA. The CDR3 covers 13 residues. CDR3 DNA sequence: TGTGCCAGCGGAAGACTTAACTCCTACGAGCAGTACTTC. This gives the protein CASGRLNSYEQYF.

The chain links TRBV24-1 to TRBJ2-7, with a tentative D call TRBD1 (7 bases). V was pared by 3 bases and J by 3 bases, with 14 bases between. CDR3 length: 15 residues. CDR1 KGHDR and CDR2 SFDVKD come from the germline V gene. The CDR3 loop reads CATSDAGTAGYEQYF. In nucleotides, the CDR3 is TGTGCCACCAGTGATGCCGGGACAGCGGGCTACGAGCAGTACTTC.

This clonotype was seen a few times. The chain carries TRBV7-9 and TRBJ2-3, with D possibly being TRBD1 (6 bases). CDR3 size: 17 residues. The germline V gene encodes CDR1 SEHNR and CDR2 FQNEAQ (reference sequence). Deletions cut 5 bases from V and 0 bases from J, with 18 bases between. The CDR3 DNA reads as TGTGCCAGCAGCCCCAATCCACAGGGAATGAGCACAGATACGCAGTATTTT. Translated: CASSPNPQGMSTDTQYF.

This sequence joins TRBV25-1 and TRBJ1-6, with 8 bases aligning to TRBD1. V lost 1 base and J lost 8; bases outside the gene matches: 4. CDR1 is MGHDK, CDR2 SYGVNS, per germline. CDR3 length equals 15 residues. The chain's CDR3 is CASSESTGEYSPLHF. DNA of the CDR3: TGTGCCAGCAGTGAATCGACAGGGGAATATTCACCCCTCCACTTT.

The gene calls are TRBV3-1 and TRBJ1-5; possible D gene TRBD1, 6 bases. Germline V gene data show CDR1 as LGHDT and CDR2 as YNNKEL (reference sequence). This CDR3 has 16 amino acids. Trimming took 0 bases from V and 2 from J, leaving 11 bases between them. CDR3 DNA: TGTGCCAGCAGCCAAGATGCTCCAGGGGGCAATCAGCCCCAGCATTTT. As protein: CASSQDAPGGNQPQHF.

This clonotype has more than one count but fewer than ten. This chain joins TRBV6-1 and TRBJ2-6; the D gene is possibly TRBD2 (7 bases). The CDR3 sequence is 18 residues long. Germline V gene data show CDR1 as MNHNS and CDR2 as SASEGT. V was shortened by 6 bases and J by 2 bases, with 20 bases between the two germline ends. This CDR3 reads CASSSEGGGSTGANVLTF. The CDR3 DNA is TGTGCCAGCAGCTCCGAGGGCGGGGGCTCCACTGGGGCCAACGTCCTGACTTTC.

This clonotype was recorded a few times. V usage is TRBV5-5 and J usage is TRBJ2-7; D remains ambiguous. CDR3 size: 15 residues. From germline, CDR1 is SGHKS and CDR2 YYEKEE (reference sequence). The germline V and J ends were trimmed by 2 bases and 1 base, with 13 bases remaining between them. CDR3 sequence reads: CASSLTPGPSYEQYF. The CDR3 nucleotides are TGTGCCAGCAGCTTAACACCGGGCCCTTCCTACGAGCAGTACTTC. Full variable domain (outside the CDR3, taken from reference TRBV5-5 and TRBJ2-7): DAGVTQSPTHLIKTRGQQVTLRCSPISGHKSVSWYQQVLGQGPQFIFQYYEKEERGRGNFPDRFSARQFPNYSSELNVNALLLGDSALYLCASSLTPGPSYEQYFGPGTRLTVT.